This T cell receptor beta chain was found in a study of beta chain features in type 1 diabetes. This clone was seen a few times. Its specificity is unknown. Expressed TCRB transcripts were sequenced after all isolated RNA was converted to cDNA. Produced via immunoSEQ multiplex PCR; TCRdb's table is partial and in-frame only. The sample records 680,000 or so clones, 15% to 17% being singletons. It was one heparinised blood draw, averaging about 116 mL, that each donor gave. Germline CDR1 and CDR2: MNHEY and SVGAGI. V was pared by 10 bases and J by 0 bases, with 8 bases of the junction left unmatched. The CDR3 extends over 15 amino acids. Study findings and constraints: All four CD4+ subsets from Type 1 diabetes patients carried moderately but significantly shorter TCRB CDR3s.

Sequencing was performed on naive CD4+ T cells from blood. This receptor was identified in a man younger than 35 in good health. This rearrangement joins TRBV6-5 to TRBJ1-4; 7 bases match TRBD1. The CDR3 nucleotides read TGTGCCATCAGGTTAGGACAGGCAACTAATGAAAAACTGTTTTTT. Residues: CAIRLGQATNEKLFF.